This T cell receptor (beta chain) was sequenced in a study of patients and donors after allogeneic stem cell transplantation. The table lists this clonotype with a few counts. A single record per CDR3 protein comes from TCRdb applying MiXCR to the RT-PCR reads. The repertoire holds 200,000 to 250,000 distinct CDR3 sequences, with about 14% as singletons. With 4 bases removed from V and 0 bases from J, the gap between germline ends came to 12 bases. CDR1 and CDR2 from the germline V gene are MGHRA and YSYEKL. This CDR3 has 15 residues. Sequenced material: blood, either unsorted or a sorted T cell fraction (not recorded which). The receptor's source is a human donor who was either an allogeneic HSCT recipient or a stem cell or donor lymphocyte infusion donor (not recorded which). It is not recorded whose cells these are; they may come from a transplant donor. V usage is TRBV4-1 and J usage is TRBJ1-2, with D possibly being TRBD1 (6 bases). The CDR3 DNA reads TGCGCCAGCAGCCCACTTGGACAGACTAACTATGGCTACACCTTC. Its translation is CASSPLGQTNYGYTF.